This T cell receptor beta chain was captured in a study of blood T cell repertoires in COVID-19. Measured with immunoSEQ multiplex PCR; TCRdb has only the in-frame clones, and not every one. The data contain fewer than 40,000 clones, around nine tenths of them singletons. The germline CDR1 and CDR2 sequences are LNHDA and SQIVND (reference sequence). Unmatched junction bases numbered 11, after V lost 6 bases and J lost 4 bases. The CDR3 sequence is 15 residues long. The sequence came from a man between 60 and 75 years old with active COVID-19. The V call is TRBV19, the J call TRBJ1-1; 7 bases line up with TRBD1. Material: peripheral blood. This CDR3 is CASSKGQDKLTEAFF. The DNA for the CDR3 is TGTGCCAGTAGCAAAGGACAGGACAAACTCACTGAAGCTTTCTTT.